This is a list of T cell receptor beta chains from one sample in a study of control samples from healthy donors and cancer patients. The protocol was immunoSEQ multiplex PCR, while the TCRdb copy is restricted to in-frame clones and leaves out a portion. The repertoire consists of roughly 24,000 clones, with 75% to 85% occurring once and the leading ten covering approximately 22%. Source material: PBMCs. The receptors derive from a man in his 60s with colorectal cancer. The CDR3 runs from the conserved cysteine through the conserved F or W. A D gene is named only where the DNA matches it firmly. Only part of the rows carry a size: once, few, many, or a class if the clone is expanded.

>TRBD1|TRBV14|TRBJ1-2|NA
CASNRLGQGTNYGYTF
TGTGCCAGCAACCGTTTGGGACAGGGGACGAACTATGGCTACACCTTC
>TRBD1|TRBV10-2|TRBJ1-1|few
CASTMDRGGGGTEAFF
TGCGCCAGCACCATGGACAGGGGAGGAGGGGGGACTGAAGCTTTCTTT
>TRBD2|TRBV5-1|TRBJ2-3|NA
CASSERAGVTDTQYF
TGCGCCAGCAGCGAGAGAGCGGGGGTCACAGATACGCAGTATTTT
>NA|TRBV21-1|TRBJ1-6|NA
CASASSTGCNSPLHF
TGTGCCAGCGCCTCCTCCACAGGGTGCAATTCACCCCTCCACTTT
>TRBD1|TRBV25-1|TRBJ2-7|NA
CASSEGGQGLYEQYF
TGTGCCAGCAGTGAAGGGGGACAGGGCTTGTACGAGCAGTACTTC
>NA|TRBV5-1|TRBJ1-6|NA
CASSPIGSYNSPLHF
TGCGCCAGCAGCCCCATCGGCTCCTATAATTCACCCCTCCACTTT
>NA|TRBV6-2/TRBV6-3|TRBJ1-2|NA
CASSTPGFGYTF
TGTGCCAGCAGTACCCCTGGTTTTGGCTACACCTTC
>NA|TRBV6-5|TRBJ1-5|few
CASIREYNQPQHF
TGTGCCAGCATCCGCGAATACAATCAGCCCCAGCATTTT
>NA|TRBV4-2|TRBJ2-7|NA
CASSQLGDRTYEQYF
TGTGCCAGCAGCCAACTAGGGGACCGAACCTACGAGCAGTACTTC
>NA|TRBV3-1/TRBV3-2|TRBJ2-1|NA
CASSPVGASSDEQFF
TGTGCCAGCAGCCCTGTAGGAGCTAGCAGCGATGAGCAGTTCTTC
>NA|TRBV14|TRBJ2-3|NA
CASSPSLYTDTQYF
TGTGCCAGCAGCCCGTCTCTCTACACAGATACGCAGTATTTT
>NA|TRBV5-1|TRBJ1-2|NA
CASSLDTTNYGYTF
TGCGCCAGCAGCTTGGATACGACTAACTATGGCTACACCTTC